A selection of T cell receptor beta chains follows, all from one sample in a study of control samples from healthy donors and cancer patients. Generated by immunoSEQ multiplex PCR, the TCRdb table keeps only in-frame clones and is missing some. The sample lists about 140,000 clones, about 86% seen once, with approximately 1.6% in the top ten. Input material: blood. The origin of the receptors is a man between 18 and 35 years old in good health. CDR3s include the opening cysteine and the closing phenylalanine or tryptophan. The order of the fields is CDR3 length, J gene, clone size, D gene, V gene, CDR3 DNA, CDR3 protein. D genes are given only for firm matches. Some rows have no size entry. The others give once, few or many, or a class for an expanded clone.

CDR3 length: 17
J gene: TRBJ2-1
clone size: .
D gene: .
V gene: TRBV24-1
CDR3 DNA: TGTGCCACCAGTGATCCCAAGCGAGCGGTCGGGCCCAATGAGCAGTTCTTC
CDR3 protein: CATSDPKRAVGPNEQFF

CDR3 length: 13
J gene: TRBJ2-5
clone size: few
D gene: .
V gene: TRBV11-3
CDR3 DNA: TGTGCCAGCAGCTTATCGAGGGAAGAGACCCAGTACTTC
CDR3 protein: CASSLSREETQYF

CDR3 length: 14
J gene: TRBJ1-2
clone size: .
D gene: .
V gene: TRBV19
CDR3 DNA: TGTGCCAGTAGTATAACGCAAGGCTCCTATGGCTACACCTTC
CDR3 protein: CASSITQGSYGYTF

CDR3 length: 13
J gene: TRBJ2-3
clone size: .
D gene: .
V gene: TRBV6-5
CDR3 DNA: TGTGCCAGCAGTTATGATGAGAGAAATACGCAGTATTTT
CDR3 protein: CASSYDERNTQYF

CDR3 length: 16
J gene: TRBJ1-5
clone size: .
D gene: .
V gene: TRBV7-2
CDR3 DNA: TGTGCCAGCAGCGAGGATGGGACAAATAAAAATCAGCCCCAGCATTTT
CDR3 protein: CASSEDGTNKNQPQHF

CDR3 length: 17
J gene: TRBJ2-5
clone size: .
D gene: TRBD1
V gene: TRBV28
CDR3 DNA: TGTGCCAGCAGTCCGGGACAGGGTTTATTCTCCCAAGAGACCCAGTACTTC
CDR3 protein: CASSPGQGLFSQETQYF

CDR3 length: 14
J gene: TRBJ2-7
clone size: once
D gene: TRBD1
V gene: TRBV5-8
CDR3 DNA: TGTGCCAGCAGTCCAGAGACAGGGATCCACGAGCAGTACTTC
CDR3 protein: CASSPETGIHEQYF

CDR3 length: 12
J gene: TRBJ2-1
clone size: .
D gene: .
V gene: TRBV7-9
CDR3 DNA: TGTGCCAGCAGCGCGGGACTCCTGGCGCAGTTCTTC
CDR3 protein: CASSAGLLAQFF

CDR3 length: 16
J gene: TRBJ2-1
clone size: .
D gene: TRBD1
V gene: TRBV15
CDR3 DNA: TGTGCCACCAGCTACCGACAGGGTCACTCCTACAATGAGCAGTTCTTC
CDR3 protein: CATSYRQGHSYNEQFF

CDR3 length: 16
J gene: TRBJ1-4
clone size: once
D gene: TRBD1
V gene: TRBV7-2
CDR3 DNA: TGTGCCAGCAGCTTAGCGTCGTCAGGGGGGGGTGAAAAACTGTTTTTT
CDR3 protein: CASSLASSGGGEKLFF

CDR3 length: 17
J gene: TRBJ2-1
clone size: .
D gene: TRBD2
V gene: TRBV2
CDR3 DNA: TGTGCCAGCAGCCTTCTCGTTTCTAGCGGGGGGGAGGATGAGCAGTTCTTC
CDR3 protein: CASSLLVSSGGEDEQFF

CDR3 length: 16
J gene: TRBJ2-3
clone size: .
D gene: .
V gene: TRBV13
CDR3 DNA: TGTGCCAGCAGCTCATTACTAGCCTCCAGCACAGATACGCAGTATTTT
CDR3 protein: CASSSLLASSTDTQYF

CDR3 length: 14
J gene: TRBJ2-7
clone size: .
D gene: .
V gene: TRBV7-2
CDR3 DNA: TGTGCCAGCAGCCTCAGACAGGTCACCTACGAGCAGTACTTC
CDR3 protein: CASSLRQVTYEQYF

CDR3 length: 14
J gene: TRBJ2-3
clone size: once
D gene: .
V gene: TRBV2
CDR3 DNA: TGTGCCAGCAGTGTGGCGGAAAACACAGATACGCAGTATTTT
CDR3 protein: CASSVAENTDTQYF